Below are 32 T cell receptor beta chains sequenced from a single sample in a study of shared clonotypes between healthy human individuals (dated by TCRdb to the early 2020s). The library was generated by the immunoSEQ multiplex PCR assay. Not all clones reach the TCRdb copy of this immuneACCESS table, which keeps in-frame sequences only. Checked studies attribute under half of the gap to unresolved V genes and leave the rest unexplained. The sample has 2,500,000 or so clones on record, around 90% of them singletons. In total, the top ten clones hold more than 0.35% of the sample. Sequences were obtained from naive CD4+ T cells from PBMCs. The cell subset or site label of this sample denotes: CD45RA+ positively selected. These receptors were obtained from a man younger than 35 in good health. Some clones in this sample may be carry-over from other donors' samples.

The chain joins TRBV28 to TRBJ1-5; D gene ambiguous. CDR3 size: 14 residues. V was cut by 8 bases and J by 0 bases, with 11 bases left in between. Germline V gene lookup returns CDR1 MDHEN and CDR2 SYDVKM. The CDR3 reads CASGTRFSNQPQHF. The CDR3 region has the DNA TGTGCCAGCGGCACACGGTTTAGCAATCAGCCCCAGCATTTT.

The J gene is TRBJ2-2, the V gene TRBV7-9; TRBD2 matches 8 bases. V shed 5 bases, J shed 0 bases, and the junction held 2 bases outside the gene matches. Germline V CDR1 and CDR2: SEHNR, FQNEAQ (reference sequence). The CDR3 loop spans 15 amino acids. The CDR3 nucleotides read TGTGCCAGCAGCGTTAGCGGGACGAACACCGGGGAGCTGTTTTTT. It yields the protein CASSVSGTNTGELFF.

V is TRBV6-6 and J is TRBJ2-1; tentative D call: TRBD2 (6 bases). CDR1 is MNHNY, CDR2 SVGAGI, per germline (reference sequence). The CDR3 is 15 amino acids. V was clipped by 3 bases and J by 4 bases, with 13 bases between them. CDR3 DNA sequence: TGTGCCAGCAGTTATGGGTTAGCGGAGTACAATGAGCAGTTCTTC. Its translation is CASSYGLAEYNEQFF.

This clone was seen once. V and J are TRBV2 and TRBJ2-3, with TRBD2 matching over 12 bases. The CDR3 length is 14 residues. The germline gives CDR1 SNHLY, CDR2 FYNNEI. V shed 5 bases, J shed 5 bases, and the junction held 2 bases outside the gene matches. CDR3 DNA sequence: TGTGCCAGCAGTTTACTAGCGGGAGGAGATACGCAGTATTTT. Its protein product is CASSLLAGGDTQYF. Full variable domain (remainder filled in from reference TRBV2 and TRBJ2-3): EPEVTQTPSHQVTQMGQEVILRCVPISNHLYFYWYRQILGQKVEFLVSFYNNEISEKSEIFDDQFSVERPDGSNFTLKIRSTKLEDSAMYFCASSLLAGGDTQYFGPGTRLTVL.

The CDR3 region is CAFLGGPSRSTGELFF. DNA for the CDR3: TGTGCCTTCCTTGGAGGGCCAAGCAGGAGCACCGGGGAGCTGTTTTTT. The chain recombines TRBV30 with TRBJ2-2; perhaps TRBD2 as D (6 bases). The CDR3 covers 16 residues. Trimming pared 7 bases from V and 4 bases from J, leaving 22 bases between. Germline-derived CDR1 and CDR2 are GTSNPN and SVGIG (reference sequence). The entire variable domain, with the rest obtained from reference TRBV30 and TRBJ2-2, is as follows: SQTIHQWPATLVQPVGSPLSLECTVEGTSNPNLYWYRQAAGRGLQLLFYSVGIGQISSEVPQNLSASRPQDRQFILSSKKLLLSDSGFYLCAFLGGPSRSTGELFFGEGSRLTVL.

The chain is built from TRBV18 and TRBJ1-2; perhaps TRBD1 as D (5 bases). There are 13 residues in the CDR3. V was shortened by 5 bases and J by 5 bases, with 12 bases between the two germline ends. Germline CDR1 reads KGHSH; CDR2 reads LQKENI. The DNA of the CDR3 is TGTGCCAGCTCAGGGGGACGGTCATATGGCTACACCTTC. The encoded protein is CASSGGRSYGYTF.

V usage is TRBV28 and J usage is TRBJ1-5, with 8 positions matching TRBD1. This CDR3 is 15 amino acids long. CDR1 is MDHEN and CDR2 is SYDVKM in the germline V gene. V shed 4 bases, J shed 1 base, and the junction held 3 bases outside the gene matches. The CDR3 bases are TGTGCCAGCAGTTCCTACAGGGGGAGCAATCAGCCCCAGCATTTT. Its translation is CASSSYRGSNQPQHF. The variable domain in full, completed from reference TRBV28 and TRBJ1-5, reads DVKVTQSSRYLVKRTGEKVFLECVQDMDHENMFWYRQDPGLGLRLIYFSYDVKMKEKGDIPEGYSVSREKKERFSLILESASTNQTSMYLCASSSYRGSNQPQHFGDGTRLSIL.

The gene calls are TRBV10-3 and TRBJ1-1, with D perhaps matching TRBD1 (5 bases). V lost 4 bases, J lost 1 base, and 13 bases lay in between. There are 15 residues in the CDR3. CDR1 and CDR2 (germline): ENHRY, SYGVKD. Here the CDR3 reads CAISVGIGANTEAFF. The CDR3 region has the DNA TGTGCCATCAGTGTCGGAATAGGGGCGAACACTGAAGCTTTCTTT.

This sequence joins TRBV9 and TRBJ2-2; D is undetermined. CDR1 SGDLS and CDR2 YYNGEE come from the germline V gene. CDR3 length: 13 residues. V was shortened by 1 base and J by 5 bases, with 6 bases between the two germline ends. Here the CDR3 DNA reads TGTGCCAGCAGCGTAATCGTTACCGGGGAGCTGTTTTTT. Its translation: CASSVIVTGELFF.

The chain is built from TRBV6-1 and TRBJ1-2; D gene uncertain. V lost 1 base to trimming and J lost 4 bases, with 13 bases between them. The CDR3 runs 15 residues. CDR1 is MNHNS and CDR2 is SASEGT in the germline V gene. The CDR3 DNA sequence: TGTGCCAGCAGTGAAGGACGGGCACTGGGCTATGGCTACACCTTC. It yields the protein CASSEGRALGYGYTF.

The chain joins TRBV18 to TRBJ2-7; weak D call: TRBD1 (6 bases). Germline V gene data show CDR1 as KGHSH and CDR2 as LQKENI. This CDR3 has 13 amino acids. The ends were cut back, 6 bases at V and 3 bases at J, with 12 bases in the middle. The CDR3 DNA reads TGTGCCAGCTCTCCAATAGGGGGCTACGAGCAGTACTTC. Its translation: CASSPIGGYEQYF.

This rearrangement joins TRBV6-6 to TRBJ1-5, with D possibly being TRBD1 (5 bases). Germline V gene data show CDR1 as MNHNY and CDR2 as SVGAGI (reference sequence). The CDR3 covers 13 residues. With 8 bases removed from V and 7 bases from J, the gap between germline ends came to 15 bases. The CDR3 loop reads CASRPREGQPQHF. The DNA of the CDR3 is TGTGCCAGCCGCCCTAGAGAGGGGCAGCCCCAGCATTTT.

This chain joins TRBV27 and TRBJ2-3, with D tentatively TRBD2 (6 bases). Germline V gene sequence: CDR1 MNHEY, CDR2 SMNVEV (reference sequence). V lost 1 base and J lost 1, with 18 bases in between. The length of the CDR3 is 18 residues. This chain's CDR3 is CASSLFTGGGYGTDTQYF. The DNA for the CDR3 is TGTGCCAGCAGTTTATTCACTGGTGGGGGGTACGGCACAGATACGCAGTATTTT.

V and J are TRBV6-5 and TRBJ2-3, with D hard to call. Germline V gene lookup returns CDR1 MNHEY and CDR2 SVGAGI. The CDR3 runs 12 residues. The V gene lost 5 bases and the J gene lost 6 bases, with 9 bases spanning the gap. Here the CDR3 reads CASSRKRDTQYF. The CDR3 DNA sequence: TGTGCCAGCAGTCGGAAAAGGGATACGCAGTATTTT.

The chain employs TRBV5-6 and TRBJ2-7; D may be TRBD2 (5 bases). Trimming cost V 4 bases and J 6 bases, with 11 bases left between them. The germline V gene has CDR1 SGHDT and CDR2 YYEEEE. The CDR3 has 12 residues. CDR3 coding DNA: TGTGCCAGCAGCCCCGTTCGGGGCGAGCAGTACTTC. Its translation is CASSPVRGEQYF. Filled out from reference TRBV5-6 and TRBJ2-7, the complete variable domain reads DAGVTQSPTHLIKTRGQQVTLRCSPKSGHDTVSWYQQALGQGPQFIFQYYEEEERQRGNFPDRFSGHQFPNYSSELNVNALLLGDSALYLCASSPVRGEQYFGPGTRLTVT.

The CDR3 sequence: CASSPLGTVYNEQFF. The CDR3 DNA reads TGTGCCAGCAGCCCCTTAGGCACAGTGTACAATGAGCAGTTCTTC. The rearrangement uses TRBV9 and TRBJ2-1, with D hard to call. V gave up 4 bases and J gave up 4 bases, with 15 bases separating them. The CDR3 is 15 amino acids. CDR1 is SGDLS and CDR2 is YYNGEE in the germline V gene.

The rearrangement uses TRBV5-4 and TRBJ1-1, with a possible D match to TRBD1 (5 bases). CDR1 is SGHNT, CDR2 YYREEE, per germline (reference sequence). V lost 4 bases to trimming and J lost 7 bases, with 20 bases between them. The CDR3 is 15 amino acids. As DNA, the CDR3 is TGTGCCAGCAGCACGGGGGAGACAGTTAATATTGAAGCTTTCTTT. It translates to CASSTGETVNIEAFF.

As regards this clone: Other DNA variants within this sample encode the same CDR3. The chain joins TRBV7-2 to TRBJ1-2; 8 nucleotides agree with TRBD1. This CDR3 is 14 amino acids long. Germline V gene lookup returns CDR1 SGHTA and CDR2 FQGNSA. With V trimmed by 1 base and J by 4 bases, 2 bases remained unmatched. For the CDR3, the DNA is TGTGCCAGCAGCTTAGGGACAGGGCCCTATGGCTACACCTTC. It encodes CASSLGTGPYGYTF.

The chain recombines TRBV6-6 with TRBJ2-7; 8 bases are shared with TRBD2. The V and J ends lost 4 bases and 2 bases, in that order; junction bases with no gene match: 10. Germline CDR1 is MNHNY and CDR2 is SVGAGI (reference sequence). CDR3 length: 16 residues. CDR3 nucleotide sequence: TGTGCCAGCAGTTCCGGTCCAGCGGGAGCTCCCTACGAGCAGTACTTC. Translating it yields CASSSGPAGAPYEQYF.

This chain connects TRBV5-1 to TRBJ1-4; 10 bases are shared with TRBD1. J was trimmed by 0 bases and V by 3 bases; bases with no gene match: 5. Germline-derived CDR1 and CDR2 are SGHRS and YFSETQ. The CDR3 is made up of 17 amino acids. The CDR3 DNA reads TGCGCCAGCAGCTCTCGGACAGGGGGGGCAACTAATGAAAAACTGTTTTTT. It yields the protein CASSSRTGGATNEKLFF.

The rearrangement uses TRBV2 and TRBJ2-3; D perhaps matches TRBD2 (6 bases). This CDR3 is 16 amino acids long. Germline V gene sequence: CDR1 SNHLY, CDR2 FYNNEI. Trimming removed 3 bases at V and 5 bases at J, with 18 bases between. The CDR3 region has the DNA TGTGCCAGCAGTGATCCTAGAGGAGGAGCGGGAGATACGCAGTATTTT. It translates to CASSDPRGGAGDTQYF.

Remarks on this clone: This sample also contains other DNA sequences that code for the same CDR3. The chain is built from TRBV18 and TRBJ1-2; D is possibly TRBD1 (5 bases). The CDR3 length is 14 residues. Germline V gene lookup returns CDR1 KGHSH and CDR2 LQKENI. V lost 1 base to trimming and J lost 2 bases, with 8 bases between them. The CDR3: CASSPQGANYGYTF. The DNA for the CDR3 is TGTGCCAGCTCACCACAAGGGGCCAACTATGGCTACACCTTC.

This chain links TRBV5-1 with TRBJ2-7, with 8 bases that match TRBD1. In germline, CDR1 is SGHRS, CDR2 YFSETQ. The CDR3 runs 14 residues. J lost 5 bases, V lost 6 bases, and 10 bases had no gene match. As DNA, the CDR3 is TGCGCCAGCAACGGACAGGGAGCTATTAACGAGCAGTACTTC. Its translation: CASNGQGAINEQYF.

The rearrangement joins TRBV2 to TRBJ2-5, with TRBD2 matching 8 bases. Germline CDR1 and CDR2: SNHLY and FYNNEI. V was clipped by 7 bases and J by 4 bases; unmatched bases: 5. The CDR3 extends over 13 amino acids. In DNA form, the CDR3 reads TGTGCCAGCAAGCGGGAGAGAGGAGAGACCCAGTACTTC. It is translated as CASKRERGETQYF.

This clone was detected only once. The sample has other DNA sequences that encode this CDR3 too. V gene TRBV6-5 combines with J gene TRBJ2-7, with a possible D match to TRBD2 (6 bases). CDR1 is MNHEY, CDR2 SVGAGI, per germline. The CDR3 consists of 11 residues. V was pared by 4 bases and J by 7 bases, with 8 bases between. CDR3 bases: TGTGCCAGCAGTTCGGGACTTGAGCAGTACTTC. As protein: CASSSGLEQYF.

The V gene is TRBV29-1, the J gene TRBJ2-3, with D tentatively TRBD1 or TRBD2 (5 bases each). Germline V lookup: CDR1 SQVTM, CDR2 ANQGSEA. This CDR3 has 14 amino acids. V was cut by 4 bases and J by 6 bases, with 17 bases left in between. The CDR3 loop is CSVVVGSWGDTQYF. CDR3 nucleotide sequence: TGCAGCGTTGTGGTTGGAAGCTGGGGGGATACGCAGTATTTT.

This chain joins TRBV28 and TRBJ2-3; D may be TRBD2 (8 bases). This CDR3 has 15 amino acids. The germline gives CDR1 MDHEN, CDR2 SYDVKM. V lost 8 bases to trimming and J lost 2 bases, with 17 bases between them. The CDR3 DNA reads as TGTGCCAGCCTCGGGAGGGGGCGCAACACAGATACGCAGTATTTT. Amino acids: CASLGRGRNTDTQYF.

The chain employs TRBV15 and TRBJ2-5, with 7 nucleotides matching TRBD1. Germline V lookup: CDR1 LNHNV, CDR2 YYDKDF (reference sequence). The CDR3 consists of 18 residues. V gave up 5 bases and J gave up 2 bases; unmatched junction bases: 17. This CDR3 reads CATSLSKGAVLYQETQYF. CDR3 DNA sequence: TGTGCCACCAGCCTCTCGAAGGGGGCAGTACTCTATCAAGAGACCCAGTACTTC.

This clone was seen just once. This sample also contains other DNA sequences that code for the same CDR3. J is TRBJ1-1 and V is TRBV2; D is ambiguous. The CDR3 length is 13 residues. Germline CDR1 is SNHLY and CDR2 is FYNNEI. V dropped 4 bases and J dropped 1 base, with 7 bases sitting between them. Here the CDR3 reads CASSGERNTEAFF. For the CDR3, the DNA is TGTGCCAGCAGTGGCGAGAGGAACACTGAAGCTTTCTTT.

This sequence joins TRBV2 and TRBJ2-3, with 7 nucleotides matching TRBD2. CDR1 is SNHLY and CDR2 is FYNNEI in the germline V gene. The CDR3 is made up of 12 amino acids. The V and J ends lost 3 bases and 7 bases, in that order; junction bases with no gene match: 1. The chain's CDR3 is CASSESGNTQYF. CDR3 sequence (DNA): TGTGCCAGCAGTGAGAGCGGGAATACGCAGTATTTT.

The CDR3 is CSVFGSPKTNEQFF. Written as DNA, the CDR3 is TGCAGCGTTTTTGGGTCACCGAAAACCAATGAGCAGTTCTTC. This chain joins TRBV29-1 and TRBJ2-1; no firm D call. V lost 5 bases, J lost 6 bases, and 17 bases lay in between. The V gene's germline CDR1 is SQVTM and CDR2 ANQGSEA. This CDR3 region has 14 residues.

The V gene is TRBV6-5, the J gene TRBJ2-2; maybe TRBD1 (6 bases). Germline CDR1 MNHEY, CDR2 SVGAGI. Trimming took 5 bases from V and 1 from J, leaving 11 bases between them. This CDR3 contains 15 residues. CDR3: CASSTQTGNTGELFF. In nucleotides, the CDR3 is TGTGCCAGCAGTACCCAGACAGGGAACACCGGGGAGCTGTTTTTT.